Given below is one TCR beta chain in context. The antigen remains unidentified. The data stem from a study of shared clonotypes between healthy human individuals. Study conclusions and caveats: Sequencing depth was a factor that was expected to affect clonotype sharing among donors. Tissues were not sampled, only blood, and their repertoires likely differ. In several donors, around 4.5% of naive CD4 clonotypes appeared in common.

At deep level, the assay was performed. Method: immunoSEQ multiplex PCR; TCRdb's copy keeps in-frame clones and lacks some. Of about 600,000 clones listed, 97% were seen once; the top ten hold around 0.057%. The germline CDR1 and CDR2 sequences are MNHEY and SMNVEV (reference sequence). Trimming shortened V by 3 bases and J by 1 base, and 12 bases separated the two germline ends. This CDR3 comprises 15 residues. The chain couples TRBV27 to TRBJ1-1; D is ambiguous. Material for sequencing was naive CD4+ T cells sorted from blood. Subset here: CD45RA+ positively selected. This TCR was sampled from a woman younger than 45 in good health. CDR3 nucleotide sequence: TGTGCCAGCAGTTTTATGGGAAGGGAGAACACTGAAGCTTTCTTT. This gives the protein CASSFMGRENTEAFF.